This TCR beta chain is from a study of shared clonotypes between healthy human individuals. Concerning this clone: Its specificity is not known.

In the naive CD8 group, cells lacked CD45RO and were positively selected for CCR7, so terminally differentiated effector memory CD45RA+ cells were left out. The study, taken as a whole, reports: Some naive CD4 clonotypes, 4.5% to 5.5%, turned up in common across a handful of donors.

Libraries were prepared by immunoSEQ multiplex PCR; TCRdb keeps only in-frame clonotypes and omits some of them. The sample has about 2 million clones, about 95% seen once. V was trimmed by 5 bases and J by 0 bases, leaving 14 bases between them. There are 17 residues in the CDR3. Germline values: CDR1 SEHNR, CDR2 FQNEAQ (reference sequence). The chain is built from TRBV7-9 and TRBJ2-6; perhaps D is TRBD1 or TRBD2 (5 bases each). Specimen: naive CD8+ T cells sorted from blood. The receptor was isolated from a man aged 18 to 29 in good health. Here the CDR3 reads CASSPGTVISGANVLTF. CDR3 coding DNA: TGTGCCAGCAGCCCGGGGACGGTTATCTCTGGGGCCAACGTCCTGACTTTC. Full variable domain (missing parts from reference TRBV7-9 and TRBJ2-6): DTGVSQNPRHKITKRGQNVTFRCDPISEHNRLYWYRQTLGQGPEFLTYFQNEAQLEKSRLLSDRFSAERPKGSFSTLEIQRTEQGDSAMYLCASSPGTVISGANVLTFGAGSRLTVL.